The clone carrying this T cell receptor beta chain has ten or more counts. The target antigen is unknown. The data are from a study of T cells in Graves' hyperthyroidism and ophthalmopathy. Study-wide points: The model forecast ophthalmopathy, anticipating it by a median about 7 months before onset.

The J segment lost 6 bases and the V segment lost 4 bases, leaving 13 bases of the junction unmatched. CDR1 and CDR2 (germline): MNHEY, SMNVEV (reference sequence). The CDR3 totals 17 residues. Clinicians diagnosed patients from clinical symptoms, serum thyroxine and TRAb, thyroid ultrasound and orbital computed tomography. Source material for PBMCs was about 10 ml fresh peripheral blood. It was RNA transcripts that yielded the amplified TCR beta CDR3 regions. RT-PCR in the first round (using the HTBI primer set) targeted the TCR CDR3. MiXCR, run by TCRdb on the multiplex PCR reads, gives a single entry per CDR3 protein. The data show some 300,000 distinct CDR3 sequences, around 20% seen once.

The sequence was collected from a man aged 45-65 years with Graves' ophthalmopathy. The sequenced material came from blood. This chain joins TRBV27 and TRBJ2-7; TRBD1 agrees at 12 bases. The CDR3 DNA reads TGTGCCAGCAGTTCCAGGCCTCTGGGACAGGGGGCTGGCGAGCAGTACTTC. Its protein product is CASSSRPLGQGAGEQYF.